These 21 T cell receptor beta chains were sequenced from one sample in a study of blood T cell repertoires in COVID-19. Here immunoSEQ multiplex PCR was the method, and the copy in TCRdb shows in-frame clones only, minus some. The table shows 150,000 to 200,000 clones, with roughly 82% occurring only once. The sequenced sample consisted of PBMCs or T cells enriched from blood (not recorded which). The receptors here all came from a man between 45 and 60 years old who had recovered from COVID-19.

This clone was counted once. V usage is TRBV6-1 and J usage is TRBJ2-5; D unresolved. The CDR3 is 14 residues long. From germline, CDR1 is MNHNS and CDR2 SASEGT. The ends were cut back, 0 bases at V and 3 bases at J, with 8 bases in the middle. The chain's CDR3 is CASSEATRKETQYF. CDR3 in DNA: TGTGCCAGCAGTGAAGCAACCAGGAAAGAGACCCAGTACTTC.

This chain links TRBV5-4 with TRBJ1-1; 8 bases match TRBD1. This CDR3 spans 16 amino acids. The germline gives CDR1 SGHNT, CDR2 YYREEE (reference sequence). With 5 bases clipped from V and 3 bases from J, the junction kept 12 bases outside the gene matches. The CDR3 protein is CASRADTGGWHTEAFF. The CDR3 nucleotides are TGTGCCAGCAGGGCCGACACAGGGGGGTGGCACACTGAAGCTTTCTTT.

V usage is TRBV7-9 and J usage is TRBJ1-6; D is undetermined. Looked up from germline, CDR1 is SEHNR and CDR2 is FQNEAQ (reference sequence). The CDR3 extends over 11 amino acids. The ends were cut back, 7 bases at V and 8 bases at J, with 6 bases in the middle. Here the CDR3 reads CASTRDSPLHF. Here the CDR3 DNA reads TGTGCCAGCACCCGCGATTCACCCCTCCACTTT. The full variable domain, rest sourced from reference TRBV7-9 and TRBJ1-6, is DTGVSQNPRHKITKRGQNVTFRCDPISEHNRLYWYRQTLGQGPEFLTYFQNEAQLEKSRLLSDRFSAERPKGSFSTLEIQRTEQGDSAMYLCASTRDSPLHFGNGTRLTVT.

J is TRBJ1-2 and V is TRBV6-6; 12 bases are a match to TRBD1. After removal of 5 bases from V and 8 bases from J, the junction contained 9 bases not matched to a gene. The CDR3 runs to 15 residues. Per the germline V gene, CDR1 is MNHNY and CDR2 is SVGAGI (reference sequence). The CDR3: CASSLPGQGARGYTF. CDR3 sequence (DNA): TGTGCCAGCAGTCTTCCGGGACAGGGGGCAAGGGGCTACACCTTC.

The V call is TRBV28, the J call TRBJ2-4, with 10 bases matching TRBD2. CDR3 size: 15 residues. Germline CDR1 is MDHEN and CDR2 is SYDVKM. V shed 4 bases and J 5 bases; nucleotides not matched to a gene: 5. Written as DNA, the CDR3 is TGTGCCAGCAGTTACTTACTAGCGGGGCAAAACATTCAGTACTTC. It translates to CASSYLLAGQNIQYF.

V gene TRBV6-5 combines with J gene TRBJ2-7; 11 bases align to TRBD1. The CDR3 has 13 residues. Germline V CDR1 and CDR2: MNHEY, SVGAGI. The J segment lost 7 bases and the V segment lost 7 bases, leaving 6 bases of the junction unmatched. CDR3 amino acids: CASTRTGGSEQYF. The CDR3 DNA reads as TGTGCCAGCACCCGGACAGGGGGCTCTGAGCAGTACTTC.

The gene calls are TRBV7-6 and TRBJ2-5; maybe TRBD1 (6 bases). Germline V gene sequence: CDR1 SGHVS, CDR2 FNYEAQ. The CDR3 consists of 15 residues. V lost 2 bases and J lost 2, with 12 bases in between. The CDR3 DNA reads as TGTGCCAGCAGCTTAACGGGACAACTACAAGAGACCCAGTACTTC. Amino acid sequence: CASSLTGQLQETQYF.

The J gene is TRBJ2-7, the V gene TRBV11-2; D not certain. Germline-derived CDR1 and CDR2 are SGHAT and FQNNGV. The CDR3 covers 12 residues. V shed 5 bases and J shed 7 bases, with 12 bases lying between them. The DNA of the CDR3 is TGTGCCAGCAGCAACCACCTTGAGGAGCAGTACTTC. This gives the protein CASSNHLEEQYF.

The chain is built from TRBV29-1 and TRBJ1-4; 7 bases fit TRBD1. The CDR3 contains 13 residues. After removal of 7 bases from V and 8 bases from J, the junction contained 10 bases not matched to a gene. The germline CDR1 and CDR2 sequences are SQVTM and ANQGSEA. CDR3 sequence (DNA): TGCAGCGCCGACAGGGTTGTGGAGGAAAAACTGTTTTTT. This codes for CSADRVVEEKLFF.

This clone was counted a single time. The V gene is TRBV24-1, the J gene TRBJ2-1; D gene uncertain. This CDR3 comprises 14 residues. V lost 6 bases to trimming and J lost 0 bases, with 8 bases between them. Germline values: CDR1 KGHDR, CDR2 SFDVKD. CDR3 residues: CATSPSSSYNEQFF. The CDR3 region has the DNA TGTGCCACCAGTCCCTCCAGCTCCTACAATGAGCAGTTCTTC.

The CDR3 DNA reads TGTGCCAGCACTGTGGGACTAGCGGAAGAGACCCAGTACTTC. Its protein product is CASTVGLAEETQYF. The chain carries TRBV6-5 and TRBJ2-5, with 11 bases that match TRBD2. The germline gives CDR1 MNHEY, CDR2 SVGAGI. The CDR3 consists of 14 residues. The J segment lost 3 bases and the V segment lost 7 bases, leaving 4 bases of the junction unmatched.

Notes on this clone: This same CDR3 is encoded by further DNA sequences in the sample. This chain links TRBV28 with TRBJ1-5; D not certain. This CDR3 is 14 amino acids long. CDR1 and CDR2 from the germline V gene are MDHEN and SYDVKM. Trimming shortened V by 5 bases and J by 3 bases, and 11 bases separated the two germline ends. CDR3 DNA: TGTGCCAGCAGTCTCTCGGGAGACAATCAGCCCCAGCATTTT. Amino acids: CASSLSGDNQPQHF.

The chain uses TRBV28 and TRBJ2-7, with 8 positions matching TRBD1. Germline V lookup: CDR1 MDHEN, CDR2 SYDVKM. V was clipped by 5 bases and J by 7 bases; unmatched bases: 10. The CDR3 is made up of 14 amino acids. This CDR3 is CASSTGTGPLEQYF. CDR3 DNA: TGTGCCAGCAGTACCGGGACAGGACCTCTGGAGCAGTACTTC. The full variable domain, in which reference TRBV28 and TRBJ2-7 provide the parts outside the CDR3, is DVKVTQSSRYLVKRTGEKVFLECVQDMDHENMFWYRQDPGLGLRLIYFSYDVKMKEKGDIPEGYSVSREKKERFSLILESASTNQTSMYLCASSTGTGPLEQYFGPGTRLTVT.

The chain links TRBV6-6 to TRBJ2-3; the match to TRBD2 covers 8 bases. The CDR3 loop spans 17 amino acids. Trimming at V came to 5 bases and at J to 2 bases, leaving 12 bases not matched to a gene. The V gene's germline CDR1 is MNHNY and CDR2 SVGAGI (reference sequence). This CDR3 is CASSRASGAGATDTQYF. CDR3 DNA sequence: TGTGCCAGCAGTCGGGCTTCGGGAGCGGGAGCCACAGATACGCAGTATTTT.

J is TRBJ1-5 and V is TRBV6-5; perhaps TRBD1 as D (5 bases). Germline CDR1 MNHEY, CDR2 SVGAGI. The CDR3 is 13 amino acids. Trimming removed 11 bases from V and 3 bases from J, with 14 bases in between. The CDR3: CAGRAGLNQPQHF. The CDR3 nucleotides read TGTGCCGGCCGGGCAGGGCTCAATCAGCCCCAGCATTTT.

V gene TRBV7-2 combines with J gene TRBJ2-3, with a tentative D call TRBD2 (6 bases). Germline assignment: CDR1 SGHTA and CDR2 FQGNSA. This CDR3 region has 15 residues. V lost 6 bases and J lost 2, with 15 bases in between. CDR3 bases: TGTGCCAGCAGTCGGGACTTTACCTCCACAGATACGCAGTATTTT. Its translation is CASSRDFTSTDTQYF.

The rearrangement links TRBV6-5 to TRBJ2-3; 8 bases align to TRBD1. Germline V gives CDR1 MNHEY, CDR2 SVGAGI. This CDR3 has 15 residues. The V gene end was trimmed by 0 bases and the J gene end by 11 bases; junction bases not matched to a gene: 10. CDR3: CASSYSSQGAPRQYF. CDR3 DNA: TGTGCCAGCAGTTACTCGAGCCAGGGGGCGCCCCGGCAGTATTTT.

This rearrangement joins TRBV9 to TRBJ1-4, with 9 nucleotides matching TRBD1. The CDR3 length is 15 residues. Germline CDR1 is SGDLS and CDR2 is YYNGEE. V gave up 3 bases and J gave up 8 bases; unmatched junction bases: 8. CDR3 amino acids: CASSAPGQGGEKLFF. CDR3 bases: TGTGCCAGCAGCGCTCCGGGACAGGGTGGGGAAAAACTGTTTTTT.

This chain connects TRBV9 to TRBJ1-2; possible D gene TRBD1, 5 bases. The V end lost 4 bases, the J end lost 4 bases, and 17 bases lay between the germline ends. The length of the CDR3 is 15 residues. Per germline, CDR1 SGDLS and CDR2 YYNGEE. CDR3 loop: CASSPSGGASYGYTF. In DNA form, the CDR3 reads TGTGCCAGCAGCCCTAGTGGTGGGGCGAGCTATGGCTACACCTTC.

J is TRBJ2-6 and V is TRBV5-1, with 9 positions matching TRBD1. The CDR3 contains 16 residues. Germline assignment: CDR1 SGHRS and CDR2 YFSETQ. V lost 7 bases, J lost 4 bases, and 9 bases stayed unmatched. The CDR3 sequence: CASRTGASWGANVLTF. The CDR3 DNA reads TGCGCCAGCCGGACAGGGGCCTCGTGGGGGGCCAACGTCCTGACTTTC.

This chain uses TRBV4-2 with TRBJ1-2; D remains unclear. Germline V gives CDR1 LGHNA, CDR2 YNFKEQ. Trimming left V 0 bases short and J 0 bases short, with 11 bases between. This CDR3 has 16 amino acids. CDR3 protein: CASSQDHQASNYGYTF. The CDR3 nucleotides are TGTGCCAGCAGCCAAGATCACCAGGCTTCTAACTATGGCTACACCTTC.